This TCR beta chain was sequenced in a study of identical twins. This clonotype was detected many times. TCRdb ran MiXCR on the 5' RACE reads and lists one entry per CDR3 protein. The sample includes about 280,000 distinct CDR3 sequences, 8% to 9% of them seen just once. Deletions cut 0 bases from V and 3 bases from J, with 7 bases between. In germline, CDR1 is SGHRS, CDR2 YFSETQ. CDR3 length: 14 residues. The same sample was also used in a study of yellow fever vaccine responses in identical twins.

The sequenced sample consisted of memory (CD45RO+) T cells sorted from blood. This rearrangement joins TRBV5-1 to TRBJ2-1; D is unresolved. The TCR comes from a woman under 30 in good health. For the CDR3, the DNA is TGCGCCAGCAGCTTGGGCCAGTTCTACAATGAGCAGTTCTTC. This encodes CASSLGQFYNEQFF.